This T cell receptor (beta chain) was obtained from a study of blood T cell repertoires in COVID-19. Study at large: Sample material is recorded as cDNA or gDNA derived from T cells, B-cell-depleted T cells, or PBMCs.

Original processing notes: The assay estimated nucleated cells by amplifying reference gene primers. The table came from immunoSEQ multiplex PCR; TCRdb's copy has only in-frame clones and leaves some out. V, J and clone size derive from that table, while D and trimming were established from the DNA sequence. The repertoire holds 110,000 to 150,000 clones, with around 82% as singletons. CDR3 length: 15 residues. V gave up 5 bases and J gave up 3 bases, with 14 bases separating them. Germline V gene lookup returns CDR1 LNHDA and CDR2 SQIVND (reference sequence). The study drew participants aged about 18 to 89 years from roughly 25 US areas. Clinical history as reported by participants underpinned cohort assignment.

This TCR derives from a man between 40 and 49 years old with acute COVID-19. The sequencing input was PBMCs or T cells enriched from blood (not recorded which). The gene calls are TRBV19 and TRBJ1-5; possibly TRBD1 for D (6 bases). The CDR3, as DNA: TGTGCCAGTAGTTCACAGGGTCGCCTCAATCAGCCCCAGCATTTT. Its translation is CASSSQGRLNQPQHF.